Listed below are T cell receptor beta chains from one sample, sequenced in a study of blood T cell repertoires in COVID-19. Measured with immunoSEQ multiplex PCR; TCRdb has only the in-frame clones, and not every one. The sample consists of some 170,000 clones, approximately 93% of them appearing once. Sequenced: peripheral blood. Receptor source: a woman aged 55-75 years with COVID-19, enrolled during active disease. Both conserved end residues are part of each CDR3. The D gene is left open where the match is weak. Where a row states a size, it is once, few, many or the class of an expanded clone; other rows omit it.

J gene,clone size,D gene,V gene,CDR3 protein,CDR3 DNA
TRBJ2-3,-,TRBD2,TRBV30,CAWSVRLGLAADTQYF,TGTGCCTGGAGTGTTCGTTTGGGACTAGCAGCTGATACGCAGTATTTT
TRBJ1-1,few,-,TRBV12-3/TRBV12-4,CASSDPGSEAFF,TGTGCCAGCAGTGACCCGGGATCCGAAGCTTTCTTT
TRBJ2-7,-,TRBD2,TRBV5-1,CASSPSTSTYEQYF,TGCGCCAGCAGCCCGTCGACTAGCACCTACGAGCAGTACTTC
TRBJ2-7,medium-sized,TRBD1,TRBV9,CASSVGGQGYEQYF,TGTGCCAGCAGCGTAGGGGGACAGGGTTACGAGCAGTACTTC
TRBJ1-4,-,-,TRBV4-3,CASSHSSSRATNEKLFF,TGCGCCAGCAGCCACTCGTCCTCACGGGCAACTAATGAAAAACTGTTTTTT
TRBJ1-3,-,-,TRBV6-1,CASSDWMGGHGNTIYF,TGTGCCAGCAGTGATTGGATGGGGGGTCATGGAAACACCATATATTTT
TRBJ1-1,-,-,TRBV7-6,CASSLGGGVNTEAFF,TGTGCCAGCAGCTTAGGGGGAGGAGTGAACACTGAAGCTTTCTTT
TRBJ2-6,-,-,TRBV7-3,CASSFTGTGANVLTF,TGTGCCAGCAGCTTTACAGGGACTGGGGCCAACGTCCTGACTTTC
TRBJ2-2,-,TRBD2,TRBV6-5,CASSSGLGTGELFF,TGTGCCAGCAGTTCGGGACTAGGGACCGGGGAGCTGTTTTTT
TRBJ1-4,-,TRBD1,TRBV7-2,CASSLGGTVYEKLFF,TGTGCCAGCAGCTTAGGCGGGACAGTATATGAAAAACTGTTTTTT
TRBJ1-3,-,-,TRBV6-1,CASSAAGVGNTIYF,TGTGCCAGCAGTGCAGCAGGGGTCGGAAACACCATATATTTT
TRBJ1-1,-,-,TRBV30,CAWSFGSQYTEAFF,TGTGCCTGGAGTTTCGGATCACAGTACACTGAAGCTTTCTTT
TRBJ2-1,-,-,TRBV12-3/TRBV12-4,CASSLSSNNEQFF,TGTGCCAGCAGTTTGAGCTCCAACAATGAGCAGTTCTTC
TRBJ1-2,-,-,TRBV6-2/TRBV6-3,CASSSRGLDGYTF,TGTGCCAGCAGTTCCCGTGGACTAGATGGCTACACCTTC
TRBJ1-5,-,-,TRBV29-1,CSVEQGPDQPQHF,TGCAGCGTTGAGCAGGGGCCCGATCAGCCCCAGCATTTT
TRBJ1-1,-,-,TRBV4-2,CASSQGQPEAFF,TGTGCCAGCAGCCAAGGACAGCCTGAAGCTTTCTTT
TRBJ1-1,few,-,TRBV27,CASSLRAGIPFF,TGTGCCAGCAGTTTACGGGCCGGGATACCTTTCTTT
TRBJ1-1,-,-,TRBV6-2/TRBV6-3,CASSGHAGTEAFF,TGTGCCAGCAGTGGACATGCAGGGACTGAAGCTTTCTTT
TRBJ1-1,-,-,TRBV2,CASRLGTQNTEAFF,TGTGCCAGCAGACTCGGGACACAGAACACTGAAGCTTTCTTT
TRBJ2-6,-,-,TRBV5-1,CASSPTVSGANVLTF,TGCGCCAGCAGCCCTACAGTCTCTGGGGCCAACGTCCTGACTTTC
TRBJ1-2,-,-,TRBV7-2,CASSYLLSGDDGYTF,TGTGCCAGCAGCTACCTATTGTCAGGGGATGATGGCTACACCTTC
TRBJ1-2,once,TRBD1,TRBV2,CASSKRGDREWAYGYTF,TGTGCCAGCAGTAAGAGGGGGGACAGGGAGTGGGCCTATGGCTACACCTTC
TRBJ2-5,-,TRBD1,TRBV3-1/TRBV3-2,CASSSTGGRETQYF,TGTGCCAGCAGCTCCACAGGGGGCAGGGAGACCCAGTACTTC
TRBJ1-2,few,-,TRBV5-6,CASSPHPGAGSGGYTF,TGTGCCAGCAGCCCACACCCAGGGGCTGGGTCGGGTGGCTACACCTTC
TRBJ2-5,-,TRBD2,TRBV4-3,CASSQDGTGGRGAVQYF,TGCGCCAGCAGCCAAGATGGAACGGGGGGGCGTGGTGCCGTCCAGTACTTC
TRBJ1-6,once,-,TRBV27,CASSSRLSPLHF,TGTGCCAGCAGTTCTAGACTCTCACCCCTCCACTTT
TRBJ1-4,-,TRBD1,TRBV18,CASSAGQSNEKLFF,TGTGCCAGCTCAGCGGGACAGAGTAATGAAAAACTGTTTTTT
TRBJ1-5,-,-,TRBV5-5,CASSLVIFTELSNQPQHF,TGTGCCAGCAGCCTCGTAATTTTTACAGAACTTAGCAATCAGCCCCAGCATTTT
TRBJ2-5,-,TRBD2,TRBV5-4,CASSLAVAGGGETQYF,TGTGCCAGCAGCTTGGCCGTAGCGGGGGGCGGGGAGACCCAGTACTTC
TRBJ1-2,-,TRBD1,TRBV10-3,CAISESTGVGYGYTF,TGTGCCATCAGTGAGTCGACAGGGGTGGGATATGGCTACACCTTC
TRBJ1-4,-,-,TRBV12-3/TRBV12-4,CASSPTEGEKLFF,TGTGCCAGCAGCCCTACGGAGGGTGAAAAACTGTTTTTT
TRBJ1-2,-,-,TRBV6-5,CASSYSTALAYGYTF,TGTGCCAGCAGTTACTCGACAGCGCTTGCCTATGGCTACACCTTC
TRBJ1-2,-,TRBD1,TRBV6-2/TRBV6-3,CASSPLRDRAIYTF,TGTGCCAGCAGTCCACTCCGGGACAGGGCTATCTACACCTTC
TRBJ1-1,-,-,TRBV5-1,CASREQGQNTEAFF,TGCGCCAGCAGAGAGCAGGGCCAGAACACTGAAGCTTTCTTT
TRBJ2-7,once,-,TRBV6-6,CATGVQGNSYEQYF,TGTGCCACGGGGGTCCAGGGAAATTCCTACGAGCAGTACTTC
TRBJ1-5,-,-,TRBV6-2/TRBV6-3,CASSLGEQPQHF,TGTGCCAGCAGCTTGGGAGAACAGCCCCAGCATTTT
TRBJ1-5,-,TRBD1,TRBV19,CASSIWDRGLGNQPQHF,TGTGCCAGTAGTATTTGGGACAGGGGGCTTGGGAATCAGCCCCAGCATTTT
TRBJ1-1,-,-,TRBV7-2,CASSLPGANTEAFF,TGTGCCAGCAGCTTACCAGGGGCGAACACTGAAGCTTTCTTT
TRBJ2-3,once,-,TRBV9,CASSGLGGGRDTQYF,TGTGCCAGCAGCGGCCTTGGCGGGGGCAGAGATACGCAGTATTTT
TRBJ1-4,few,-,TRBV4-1,CASSQVMTGFGNEKLFF,TGCGCCAGCAGCCAAGTAATGACGGGGTTCGGCAATGAAAAACTGTTTTTT
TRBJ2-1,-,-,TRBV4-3,CASSQDLLGGNEQFF,TGCGCCAGCAGCCAAGATCTGTTGGGGGGCAATGAGCAGTTCTTC
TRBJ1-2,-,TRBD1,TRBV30,CAWSGDRVGYGYTF,TGTGCCTGGAGTGGGGACAGGGTTGGCTATGGCTACACCTTC
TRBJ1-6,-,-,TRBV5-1,CASSLRQVNSPLHF,TGCGCCAGCAGCTTGAGACAGGTTAATTCACCCCTCCACTTT
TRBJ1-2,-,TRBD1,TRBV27,CASSSTGTGGYTF,TGTGCCAGCAGTTCCACCGGGACAGGTGGCTACACCTTC
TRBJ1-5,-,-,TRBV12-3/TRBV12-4,CASSTGGRPQHF,TGTGCCAGCAGTACCGGGGGGCGGCCCCAGCATTTT
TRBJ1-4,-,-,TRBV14,CASSPTPFGPTNEKLFF,TGTGCCAGCAGCCCTACCCCCTTTGGTCCAACTAATGAAAAACTGTTTTTT